This T cell receptor (beta chain) is drawn from a study of blood T cell repertoires in COVID-19. This CDR3 has 16 amino acids. Looked up from germline, CDR1 is ENHRY and CDR2 is SYGVKD. Trimming took off 0 bases at V and 6 bases at J, with 14 bases between the two ends. This clone was seen just once. Using immunoSEQ multiplex PCR, the repertoire was profiled, and TCRdb retains in-frame clones only, with some absent. The sample lists hundreds of thousands of clones, around 90% occurring once. The clonotype comes from a woman in her thirties with COVID-19, enrolled during active disease. Sequenced material: peripheral blood. The V call is TRBV10-3, the J call TRBJ2-2, with TRBD1 as a possible D gene (6 bases). CDR3 amino acids: CAISESFRGSSGELFF. CDR3 DNA sequence: TGTGCCATCAGTGAGTCGTTCAGGGGCTCATCCGGGGAGCTGTTTTTT.